Listed below are T cell receptor beta chains from one sample, sequenced in a study of lymphopenia after photon versus proton radiotherapy. Here immunoSEQ multiplex PCR was the method, and the copy in TCRdb shows in-frame clones only, minus some. The sample consists of 50,000 to 70,000 clones, 87% of them appearing once. The sample consisted of peripheral blood, taken from a patient treated with proton-based radiotherapy. These receptors came from a man older than 75 with esophageal cancer. Both conserved end residues are part of each CDR3. Fields, in order: D gene, V gene, J gene, clone size, CDR3 protein, CDR3 DNA. A D gene is named only where the DNA matches it firmly. A clone size is listed for some rows: how often the clone was seen (once, few, many), or a class if it is expanded.

d_call: NA
v_call: TRBV4-3
j_call: TRBJ2-7
clone_size: NA
cdr3_aa: CASSQSPQGSYEQYF
cdr3_nt: TGCGCCAGCAGCCAATCCCCCCAGGGGAGTTACGAGCAGTACTTC

d_call: TRBD2
v_call: TRBV7-2
j_call: TRBJ2-5
clone_size: NA
cdr3_aa: CASSYQRGQETQYF
cdr3_nt: TGTGCCAGCAGCTACCAGCGGGGGCAAGAGACCCAGTACTTC

d_call: NA
v_call: TRBV11-3
j_call: TRBJ2-3
clone_size: once
cdr3_aa: CASSALGGAEDTQYF
cdr3_nt: TGTGCCAGCAGCGCCCTAGGGGGGGCGGAGGATACGCAGTATTTT

d_call: TRBD2
v_call: TRBV7-9
j_call: TRBJ2-7
clone_size: NA
cdr3_aa: CASSSGWRGTYEQYF
cdr3_nt: TGTGCCAGCAGCTCAGGGTGGCGGGGGACCTACGAGCAGTACTTC

d_call: TRBD1
v_call: TRBV9
j_call: TRBJ1-6
clone_size: NA
cdr3_aa: CASGDRGDYNSPLHF
cdr3_nt: TGTGCCAGCGGGGACAGGGGGGACTATAATTCACCCCTCCACTTT

d_call: NA
v_call: TRBV4-3
j_call: TRBJ2-6
clone_size: NA
cdr3_aa: CASSQHDRRNVLTF
cdr3_nt: TGCGCCAGCAGCCAACACGACAGGCGGAACGTCCTGACTTTC

d_call: TRBD2
v_call: TRBV7-6
j_call: TRBJ2-1
clone_size: NA
cdr3_aa: CASSLFGGREYNEQFF
cdr3_nt: TGTGCCAGCAGCTTATTCGGCGGGAGGGAGTACAATGAGCAGTTCTTC

d_call: NA
v_call: TRBV19
j_call: TRBJ2-1
clone_size: once
cdr3_aa: CASSIYRADNEQFF
cdr3_nt: TGTGCCAGTAGTATTTATCGCGCTGACAATGAGCAGTTCTTC

d_call: TRBD2
v_call: TRBV11-3
j_call: TRBJ2-3
clone_size: NA
cdr3_aa: CASSLAGLVTDTQYF
cdr3_nt: TGTGCCAGCAGCTTAGCCGGACTAGTCACAGATACGCAGTATTTT

d_call: TRBD1
v_call: TRBV19
j_call: TRBJ2-1
clone_size: NA
cdr3_aa: CASSRTGSTGMVAHPNEQFF
cdr3_nt: TGTGCCAGTAGTCGGACAGGGTCCACGGGTATGGTGGCGCACCCCAATGAGCAGTTCTTC

d_call: NA
v_call: TRBV23-1
j_call: TRBJ1-2
clone_size: NA
cdr3_aa: CASSRARPNNGYTF
cdr3_nt: TGCGCCAGCAGTCGTGCCAGGCCTAACAATGGCTACACCTTC

d_call: NA
v_call: TRBV5-5
j_call: TRBJ2-3
clone_size: NA
cdr3_aa: CASSLWSQDSDTQYF
cdr3_nt: TGTGCCAGCAGCTTATGGTCGCAGGACTCAGATACGCAGTATTTT

d_call: TRBD1
v_call: TRBV4-3
j_call: TRBJ2-7
clone_size: NA
cdr3_aa: CASSQGQGSYEQYF
cdr3_nt: TGCGCCAGCAGCCAAGGACAGGGTTCCTACGAGCAGTACTTC

d_call: TRBD1
v_call: TRBV18
j_call: TRBJ1-4
clone_size: few
cdr3_aa: CASSKGQDSEKLFF
cdr3_nt: TGTGCCAGCTCAAAAGGACAGGATTCCGAAAAACTGTTTTTT

d_call: TRBD1
v_call: TRBV5-7
j_call: TRBJ2-7
clone_size: NA
cdr3_aa: CASSLDRANTYEQYF
cdr3_nt: TGTGCCAGCAGCTTAGACAGGGCTAATACCTACGAGCAGTACTTC

d_call: NA
v_call: TRBV19
j_call: TRBJ1-5
clone_size: once
cdr3_aa: CASSPLGGNQPQHF
cdr3_nt: TGTGCCAGTAGCCCCCTCGGAGGCAATCAGCCCCAGCATTTT

d_call: NA
v_call: TRBV27
j_call: TRBJ2-7
clone_size: NA
cdr3_aa: CASSLSQLYEQYF
cdr3_nt: TGTGCCAGCAGTTTATCACAGCTCTACGAGCAGTACTTC

d_call: NA
v_call: TRBV4-2
j_call: TRBJ2-5
clone_size: NA
cdr3_aa: CASSHRGGGPQETQYF
cdr3_nt: TGTGCCAGCAGCCATCGAGGGGGGGGGCCGCAAGAGACCCAGTACTTC

d_call: TRBD2
v_call: TRBV2
j_call: TRBJ2-1
clone_size: NA
cdr3_aa: CASRGGTSGMIHEQFF
cdr3_nt: TGTGCCAGCAGGGGAGGGACTAGCGGGATGATTCATGAGCAGTTCTTC

d_call: NA
v_call: TRBV6-6
j_call: TRBJ1-6
clone_size: NA
cdr3_aa: CASSYAPIASNSPLHF
cdr3_nt: TGTGCCAGCAGTTACGCACCGATCGCCTCAAACTCACCCCTCCACTTT

d_call: NA
v_call: TRBV5-1
j_call: TRBJ1-5
clone_size: NA
cdr3_aa: CASSFGEQGQPQHF
cdr3_nt: TGCGCCAGCAGCTTTGGAGAGCAGGGTCAGCCCCAGCATTTT

d_call: NA
v_call: TRBV9
j_call: TRBJ1-1
clone_size: few
cdr3_aa: CASSVDGRSSEAFF
cdr3_nt: TGTGCCAGCAGCGTAGATGGCCGTTCTTCTGAAGCTTTCTTT

d_call: NA
v_call: TRBV4-3
j_call: TRBJ1-1
clone_size: NA
cdr3_aa: CASSQDRVALAEAFF
cdr3_nt: TGCGCCAGCAGCCAAGATCGTGTGGCTCTAGCTGAAGCTTTCTTT

d_call: TRBD1
v_call: TRBV11-2
j_call: TRBJ2-7
clone_size: NA
cdr3_aa: CASSLGPGGAVYEQYF
cdr3_nt: TGTGCCAGCAGCTTAGGCCCAGGGGGCGCAGTCTACGAGCAGTACTTC

d_call: NA
v_call: TRBV18
j_call: TRBJ1-1
clone_size: NA
cdr3_aa: CASSLLRTHPMNTEAFF
cdr3_nt: TGTGCCAGCTCACTACTTCGGACTCACCCTATGAACACTGAAGCTTTCTTT

d_call: NA
v_call: TRBV19
j_call: TRBJ2-1
clone_size: NA
cdr3_aa: CASSISLYNEQFF
cdr3_nt: TGTGCCAGTAGTATAAGTCTCTACAATGAGCAGTTCTTC

d_call: NA
v_call: TRBV2
j_call: TRBJ2-3
clone_size: NA
cdr3_aa: CASRFSTDTQYF
cdr3_nt: TGTGCCAGCAGGTTTAGCACAGATACGCAGTATTTT

d_call: TRBD1
v_call: TRBV6-4
j_call: TRBJ2-1
clone_size: NA
cdr3_aa: CASSDLPLTGAVNEQFF
cdr3_nt: TGTGCCAGCAGTGACCTCCCGTTGACAGGGGCGGTGAATGAGCAGTTCTTC

d_call: TRBD2
v_call: TRBV7-2
j_call: TRBJ2-7
clone_size: few
cdr3_aa: CASSLRFGEGYEQYF
cdr3_nt: TGTGCCAGCAGCTTACGTTTCGGGGAGGGCTACGAGCAGTACTTC

d_call: TRBD2
v_call: TRBV9
j_call: TRBJ2-1
clone_size: NA
cdr3_aa: CASSATSGGALYNEQFF
cdr3_nt: TGTGCCAGCAGCGCAACTAGCGGGGGGGCTCTCTACAATGAGCAGTTCTTC

d_call: TRBD2
v_call: TRBV2
j_call: TRBJ2-5
clone_size: NA
cdr3_aa: CASRKRLAGGQETQYF
cdr3_nt: TGTGCCAGCAGGAAGAGACTAGCGGGGGGGCAAGAGACCCAGTACTTC

d_call: NA
v_call: TRBV5-5
j_call: TRBJ1-1
clone_size: once
cdr3_aa: CASSRIEGTEAFF
cdr3_nt: TGTGCCAGCAGCCGGATAGAGGGCACTGAAGCTTTCTTT

d_call: NA
v_call: TRBV6-6
j_call: TRBJ2-5
clone_size: NA
cdr3_aa: CASNILGEETQYF
cdr3_nt: TGTGCCAGCAATATCCTAGGGGAAGAGACCCAGTACTTC

d_call: NA
v_call: TRBV7-6
j_call: TRBJ2-3
clone_size: NA
cdr3_aa: CASSLGPDTQYF
cdr3_nt: TGTGCCAGCAGCTTAGGTCCAGATACGCAGTATTTT

d_call: TRBD2
v_call: TRBV7-9
j_call: TRBJ2-5
clone_size: few
cdr3_aa: CASSLAGLAGKFETQYF
cdr3_nt: TGTGCCAGCAGCTTAGCGGGACTAGCGGGCAAATTTGAGACCCAGTACTTC

d_call: TRBD1
v_call: TRBV5-4
j_call: TRBJ2-7
clone_size: NA
cdr3_aa: CASSQPGQRTSYEQYF
cdr3_nt: TGTGCCAGCAGCCAACCGGGACAGAGAACCTCCTACGAGCAGTACTTC

d_call: NA
v_call: TRBV18
j_call: TRBJ1-1
clone_size: NA
cdr3_aa: CASSPGWAVNTEAFF
cdr3_nt: TGTGCCAGCTCACCTGGGTGGGCGGTAAACACTGAAGCTTTCTTT

d_call: NA
v_call: TRBV18
j_call: TRBJ2-3
clone_size: NA
cdr3_aa: CASSPPLGWGDTQYF
cdr3_nt: TGTGCCAGCTCACCACCGCTAGGGTGGGGAGATACGCAGTATTTT

d_call: TRBD1
v_call: TRBV30
j_call: TRBJ1-4
clone_size: NA
cdr3_aa: CAWSPATGVGEKLFF
cdr3_nt: TGTGCCTGGAGTCCGGCGACAGGGGTGGGGGAAAAACTGTTTTTT

d_call: NA
v_call: TRBV2
j_call: TRBJ1-2
clone_size: NA
cdr3_aa: CASTPEGQYYGYTF
cdr3_nt: TGTGCCAGCACCCCCGAGGGGCAATACTATGGCTACACCTTC

d_call: NA
v_call: TRBV11-2
j_call: TRBJ2-1
clone_size: NA
cdr3_aa: CASSLGLAATRGNEQFF
cdr3_nt: TGTGCCAGCAGCTTAGGGTTGGCGGCCACGAGGGGCAATGAGCAGTTCTTC

d_call: TRBD2
v_call: TRBV5-6
j_call: TRBJ2-7
clone_size: NA
cdr3_aa: CASSLEPSGSSYEQYF
cdr3_nt: TGTGCCAGCAGCTTGGAGCCTAGCGGTAGCTCCTACGAGCAGTACTTC

d_call: NA
v_call: TRBV7-2
j_call: TRBJ1-2
clone_size: once
cdr3_aa: CASSIGRNNYGYTF
cdr3_nt: TGTGCCAGCAGCATAGGACGGAATAACTATGGCTACACCTTC

d_call: NA
v_call: TRBV7-2
j_call: TRBJ2-1
clone_size: NA
cdr3_aa: CASSLVGGFPYNEQFF
cdr3_nt: TGTGCCAGCAGCTTGGTGGGGGGTTTCCCCTACAATGAGCAGTTCTTC

d_call: TRBD2
v_call: TRBV9
j_call: TRBJ2-2
clone_size: NA
cdr3_aa: CASSMSSGINTGELFF
cdr3_nt: TGTGCCAGCAGCATGTCTAGCGGGATTAACACCGGGGAGCTGTTTTTT

d_call: NA
v_call: TRBV13
j_call: TRBJ2-1
clone_size: NA
cdr3_aa: CASILLGQYNEQFF
cdr3_nt: TGTGCCAGCATCCTTTTAGGACAGTACAATGAGCAGTTCTTC

d_call: NA
v_call: TRBV2
j_call: TRBJ2-1
clone_size: NA
cdr3_aa: CASTENTYNEQFF
cdr3_nt: TGTGCCAGCACCGAGAATACCTACAATGAGCAGTTCTTC

d_call: NA
v_call: TRBV7-8
j_call: TRBJ1-1
clone_size: NA
cdr3_aa: CASSLGQMNTEAFF
cdr3_nt: TGTGCCAGCAGCTTAGGACAAATGAACACTGAAGCTTTCTTT

d_call: TRBD1
v_call: TRBV11-2
j_call: TRBJ1-2
clone_size: NA
cdr3_aa: CASSLAGQGVNYGYTF
cdr3_nt: TGTGCCAGCAGCTTAGCTGGCCAGGGGGTCAACTATGGCTACACCTTC

d_call: TRBD2
v_call: TRBV4-1
j_call: TRBJ2-3
clone_size: NA
cdr3_aa: CASSQAYTSGSQGDTQYF
cdr3_nt: TGCGCCAGCAGCCAGGCCTACACTAGCGGGAGTCAAGGAGATACGCAGTATTTT

d_call: NA
v_call: TRBV7-9
j_call: TRBJ1-4
clone_size: NA
cdr3_aa: CASSLVSGSSNEKLFF
cdr3_nt: TGTGCCAGCAGCTTAGTCTCGGGCAGCTCGAATGAAAAACTGTTTTTT

d_call: NA
v_call: TRBV19
j_call: TRBJ2-2
clone_size: once
cdr3_aa: CASSIVGGTGELFF
cdr3_nt: TGTGCCAGTAGTATAGTCGGGGGCACCGGGGAGCTGTTTTTT

d_call: NA
v_call: TRBV18
j_call: TRBJ2-3
clone_size: NA
cdr3_aa: CASRGYGGTSTDTQYF
cdr3_nt: TGTGCCAGCCGCGGGTACGGGGGAACTAGCACAGATACGCAGTATTTT

d_call: NA
v_call: TRBV5-4
j_call: TRBJ2-7
clone_size: once
cdr3_aa: CASSLGGSLYEQYF
cdr3_nt: TGTGCCAGCAGCTTGGGGGGCAGCTTGTACGAGCAGTACTTC

d_call: TRBD1
v_call: TRBV19
j_call: TRBJ1-5
clone_size: NA
cdr3_aa: CASYRGQGNQPQHF
cdr3_nt: TGTGCCAGTTACAGGGGGCAAGGCAATCAGCCCCAGCATTTT

d_call: NA
v_call: TRBV7-2
j_call: TRBJ2-2
clone_size: NA
cdr3_aa: CASSFDFEAGELFF
cdr3_nt: TGTGCCAGCAGCTTCGATTTTGAGGCCGGGGAGCTGTTTTTT